Shown below are 31 T cell receptor beta chains from a single sample sequenced in a study of OX40 agonist ivuxolimab in advanced cancers. TCRdb keeps only in-frame clones here, not all; method: immunoSEQ multiplex PCR. The table records tens of thousands of clones, around 86% of them present only once. Sequencing used CD4+ or CD8+ T cells sorted from blood, obtained in a trial of the OX40 agonist ivuxolimab. The source of these receptors is an adult with an advanced solid tumor such as melanoma, head and neck, liver or kidney cancer.

In this sample, this clone turned up a few times. The chain carries TRBV6-6 and TRBJ2-3; 8 bases are a match to TRBD2. Germline V gene sequence: CDR1 MNHNY, CDR2 SVGAGI (reference sequence). CDR3 length: 15 residues. The junction had 6 bases not matched to a gene; V was cut back by 6 bases and J by 1 base. CDR3 sequence reads: CASSGGGRGTDTQYF. In nucleotides, the CDR3 is TGTGCCAGCAGCGGGGGGGGCCGGGGCACAGATACGCAGTATTTT.

J is TRBJ1-2 and V is TRBV2; a weak D match, TRBD1 (6 bases). Trimming left V 6 bases short and J 4 bases short, with 12 bases between. The germline V gene encodes CDR1 SNHLY and CDR2 FYNNEI. The CDR3 is 13 amino acids. In DNA form, the CDR3 reads TGTGCCAGCAGCCGGGACAAACTCTATGGCTACACCTTC. It codes for CASSRDKLYGYTF.

This clone was seen a single time. The rearrangement joins TRBV7-9 to TRBJ1-2; no clear D. The CDR3 runs 14 residues. Trimming removed 2 bases at V and 7 bases at J, with 14 bases between. Germline-derived CDR1 and CDR2 are SEHNR and FQNEAQ (reference sequence). This CDR3 is CASSLTRPRAGYTF. CDR3 coding DNA: TGTGCCAGCAGCTTAACCCGACCCCGGGCTGGCTACACCTTC.

V usage is TRBV6-5 and J usage is TRBJ2-5; the D gene could be TRBD1 or TRBD2 (5 bases each). The germline CDR1 and CDR2 sequences are MNHEY and SVGAGI. Trimming stripped 6 bases from V and 4 bases from J, with 12 bases between. The CDR3 consists of 13 residues. The CDR3 nucleotides read TGTGCCAGCAGCCCCACTGGGGGAGAGACCCAGTACTTC. Protein sequence: CASSPTGGETQYF.

The CDR3 DNA follows: TGTGCCAGCAGTGACTCTAACGCCAGGGGGCGGCAGTACTTC. Translating gives CASSDSNARGRQYF. The chain uses TRBV25-1 and TRBJ2-7; 8 nucleotides agree with TRBD1. The CDR3 totals 14 residues. CDR1 and CDR2 from the germline V gene are MGHDK and SYGVNS. V trimming: 3 bases; J trimming: 9 bases; junction bases outside the gene matches: 10.

This rearrangement joins TRBV19 to TRBJ1-2; D is unresolved. V lost 7 bases and J lost 4, with 16 bases in between. The CDR3 spans 14 residues. CDR1 and CDR2 from the germline V gene are LNHDA and SQIVND (reference sequence). The CDR3 protein is CASTRRRLPYGYTF. The CDR3 DNA reads TGTGCCAGTACCCGGCGCCGTCTCCCCTATGGCTACACCTTC.

The chain has TRBV29-1 and TRBJ1-1, with D unresolved. V was pared by 0 bases and J by 9 bases, with 17 bases between. CDR1 SQVTM and CDR2 ANQGSEA come from the germline V gene. The CDR3 spans 14 residues. The CDR3 sequence is CSVEDLQNLKKAFF. The CDR3, as DNA: TGCAGCGTTGAAGATCTACAGAACTTAAAAAAAGCTTTCTTT.

This clone has a handful of counts. The gene calls are TRBV18 and TRBJ1-1; D may be TRBD1 (5 bases). CDR1 is KGHSH, CDR2 LQKENI, per germline. Between the trimmed V and J ends, which lost 3 bases and 1 base, there was a span of 12 bases. The CDR3 contains 15 residues. The CDR3 region is CASSPLWGKNTEAFF. For the CDR3, the DNA is TGTGCCAGCTCACCTCTGTGGGGGAAGAACACTGAAGCTTTCTTT.

The gene calls are TRBV18 and TRBJ1-3; D gene uncertain. The V gene's germline CDR1 is KGHSH and CDR2 LQKENI. V lost 5 bases and J lost 4, with 3 bases in between. This CDR3 is built from 11 residues. Written as DNA, the CDR3 is TGTGCCAGCTCAGACGGAAACACCATATATTTT. This codes for CASSDGNTIYF.

The V and J genes are TRBV7-6 and TRBJ2-5; D tentatively fits TRBD1 or TRBD2 (5 bases each). The CDR3 is 17 residues long. V lost 1 base, J lost 1 base, and 16 bases lay in between. Germline V CDR1 and CDR2: SGHVS, FNYEAQ. The CDR3 loop reads CASSLGMGREFQETQYF. The CDR3 bases are TGTGCCAGCAGCTTAGGGATGGGCAGGGAGTTCCAAGAGACCCAGTACTTC.

V and J are TRBV7-9 and TRBJ1-2; possible D gene TRBD1, 6 bases. V lost 9 bases to trimming and J lost 0 bases, with 17 bases between them. CDR3 size: 15 residues. In germline, CDR1 is SEHNR, CDR2 FQNEAQ (reference sequence). CDR3 in amino acids: CASTSWGASNYGYTF. DNA for the CDR3: TGTGCCAGTACCTCGTGGGGGGCCTCTAACTATGGCTACACCTTC.

V usage is TRBV10-2 and J usage is TRBJ2-7; D not certain. Germline CDR1 reads WSHSY; CDR2 reads SAAADI. The V end lost 3 bases, the J end lost 0 bases, and 9 bases lay between the germline ends. The length of the CDR3 is 14 residues. Here the CDR3 DNA reads TGCGCCAGCAGTGACACCCCGATCTCCTACGAGCAGTACGTC. Protein sequence: CASSDTPISYEQYV.

The rearrangement uses TRBV2 and TRBJ2-2; tentative D call: TRBD1 (6 bases). Germline CDR1 is SNHLY and CDR2 is FYNNEI. This CDR3 is 14 amino acids long. V was clipped by 6 bases and J by 6 bases, with 14 bases between them. The CDR3 DNA sequence: TGTGCCAGCAGAGCACAGGGTTCGTCCGGGGAGCTGTTTTTT. Protein product: CASRAQGSSGELFF.

The count of this clone is one. The rearrangement links TRBV6-5 to TRBJ2-5; D gene uncertain. V was trimmed by 5 bases and J by 4 bases, leaving 8 bases between them. Germline CDR1 is MNHEY and CDR2 is SVGAGI. The CDR3 runs 12 residues. This CDR3 reads CASSRRLETQYF. In DNA, the CDR3 is TGTGCCAGCAGTCGACGACTAGAGACCCAGTACTTC.

V and J are TRBV6-5 and TRBJ2-7; D assignment may be TRBD1 or TRBD2 (5 bases each). CDR1 is MNHEY, CDR2 SVGAGI, per germline. The CDR3 contains 15 residues. Trimming left V 5 bases short and J 0 bases short, with 14 bases between. The CDR3 region has the DNA TGTGCCAGCAGTCTTCAACCAGGGAGCTCCTACGAGCAGTACTTC. Translating gives CASSLQPGSSYEQYF.

V and J are TRBV5-1 and TRBJ1-4; D remains ambiguous. CDR3 length equals 14 residues. The V gene lost 2 bases and the J gene lost 1 base, with 6 bases spanning the gap. CDR1 is SGHRS, CDR2 YFSETQ, per germline. The CDR3 here is CASSFGRTNEKLFF. The DNA of the CDR3 is TGCGCCAGCAGCTTCGGACGAACTAATGAAAAACTGTTTTTT.

The chain links TRBV6-1 to TRBJ1-2, with unresolved D. The germline V and J ends were trimmed by 7 bases and 4 bases, with 19 bases remaining between them. The CDR3 is 15 amino acids. Looked up from germline, CDR1 is MNHNS and CDR2 is SASEGT. CDR3 DNA sequence: TGTGCCAGCATCCGGACCGTCACCGAGCTCTATGGCTACACCTTC. It specifies CASIRTVTELYGYTF.

The chain carries TRBV11-1 and TRBJ2-2; the D is unclear. With 2 bases removed from V and 3 bases from J, the gap between germline ends came to 4 bases. Germline assignment: CDR1 SGHAT and CDR2 FQDESV (reference sequence). The CDR3 loop spans 13 amino acids. CDR3 nucleotides: TGTGCCAGCAGCTTACAGGACACCGGGGAGCTGTTTTTT. Amino acids: CASSLQDTGELFF.

The rearrangement links TRBV29-1 to TRBJ2-7; D remains unclear. Between the trimmed V and J ends, which lost 4 bases and 2 bases, there was a span of 12 bases. The length of the CDR3 is 13 residues. Germline-derived CDR1 and CDR2 are SQVTM and ANQGSEA. The CDR3 is CSVVLPVPYEQYF. The CDR3 DNA reads TGCAGCGTTGTGTTACCGGTCCCCTACGAGCAGTACTTC.

This chain connects TRBV19 to TRBJ1-1; the D is unclear. This CDR3 comprises 16 residues. V shed 1 base and J shed 6 bases, with 18 bases lying between them. CDR1 LNHDA and CDR2 SQIVND come from the germline V gene (reference sequence). CDR3 in DNA: TGTGCCAGTAGTATAGCCCGTGCTATGAGGTCCCCTGAAGCTTTCTTT. As protein: CASSIARAMRSPEAFF.

The V and J genes are TRBV10-1 and TRBJ1-4, with unresolved D. The germline gives CDR1 WNHNN, CDR2 SYGVQD (reference sequence). The V gene lost 4 bases and the J gene lost 8 bases, with 8 bases spanning the gap. The CDR3 runs to 12 residues. CDR3 protein: CASSAQREKLFF. In nucleotides, the CDR3 is TGCGCCAGCAGTGCCCAACGCGAAAAACTGTTTTTT.

The chain links TRBV11-2 to TRBJ2-7; the D is unclear. The germline V gene has CDR1 SGHAT and CDR2 FQNNGV. V dropped 1 base and J dropped 7 bases, with 8 bases sitting between them. The CDR3 spans 12 residues. This CDR3 reads CASSLGVGEQYV. The CDR3 bases are TGTGCCAGCAGCTTAGGCGTAGGAGAGCAGTACGTC.

This chain joins TRBV6-6 and TRBJ1-6, with D uncertain. Trimming took off 2 bases at V and 5 bases at J, with 10 bases between the two ends. This CDR3 is 15 amino acids long. The germline V gene encodes CDR1 MNHNY and CDR2 SVGAGI (reference sequence). Written as DNA, the CDR3 is TGTGCCAGCAGTTACCGCCGGGAACATAATTCACCCCTCCACTTT. This translates into CASSYRREHNSPLHF.

The V gene is TRBV6-1, the J gene TRBJ1-5; D unresolved. This CDR3 spans 15 amino acids. Per the germline V gene, CDR1 is MNHNS and CDR2 is SASEGT. With 0 bases removed from V and 5 bases from J, the gap between germline ends came to 11 bases. The CDR3 sequence: CASSEARRFDQPQHF. CDR3 nucleotides: TGTGCCAGCAGTGAAGCGCGTAGATTTGATCAGCCCCAGCATTTT.

J is TRBJ1-6 and V is TRBV5-1; D uncertain. V was trimmed by 4 bases and J by 2 bases, leaving 7 bases between them. CDR1 and CDR2 (germline): SGHRS, YFSETQ. The CDR3 is made up of 14 amino acids. The CDR3 DNA reads as TGCGCCAGCAGCCCCGGGCCCTATAATTCACCCCTCCACTTT. Protein product: CASSPGPYNSPLHF.

This sequence joins TRBV27 and TRBJ2-5; D ambiguous. Trimming stripped 5 bases from V and 0 bases from J, with 7 bases between. This CDR3 has 13 amino acids. The germline CDR1 and CDR2 sequences are MNHEY and SMNVEV (reference sequence). The CDR3 DNA is TGTGCCAGCAGTCCCCAGTACCAAGAGACCCAGTACTTC. Translated: CASSPQYQETQYF.

V is TRBV7-9 and J is TRBJ1-4; no clear D. The germline V and J ends were trimmed by 1 base and 7 bases, with 4 bases remaining between them. This CDR3 is 12 amino acids long. Per germline, CDR1 SEHNR and CDR2 FQNEAQ (reference sequence). The CDR3 DNA follows: TGTGCCAGCAGCTTAGTAGGTGAAAAACTGTTTTTT. It yields the protein CASSLVGEKLFF.

V is TRBV9 and J is TRBJ2-3; no clear D gene. Germline lookup yields CDR1 SGDLS and CDR2 YYNGEE. V lost 0 bases and J 4 bases, leaving 0 bases between the germline ends. The CDR3 totals 11 residues. Here the CDR3 DNA reads TGTGCCAGCAGCGTAGCAGATACGCAGTATTTT. The encoded protein is CASSVADTQYF.

The J gene is TRBJ1-3, the V gene TRBV10-2; 12 bases align to TRBD1. CDR1 is WSHSY, CDR2 SAAADI, per germline. The CDR3 is 17 residues long. Trimming at V came to 4 bases and at J to 2 bases, leaving 6 bases not matched to a gene. Here the CDR3 reads CASSVRGQGAPGNTIYF. DNA for the CDR3: TGCGCCAGCAGTGTGAGGGGACAGGGGGCGCCTGGAAACACCATATATTTT.

This clone has a handful of counts. The CDR3 sequence is CASSFAGTVRTPGANVLTF. The CDR3, as DNA: TGTGCCAGCAGCTTCGCCGGGACAGTACGAACCCCTGGGGCCAACGTCCTGACTTTC. The chain couples TRBV7-8 to TRBJ2-6; 7 bases fit TRBD1. The CDR3 has 19 amino acids. CDR1 SGHVS and CDR2 FQNEAQ come from the germline V gene. V dropped 3 bases and J dropped 2; count of bases not matched to a gene: 13. Combining the CDR3 with reference TRBV7-8 and TRBJ2-6 gives the whole variable domain GAGVSQSPRYKVAKRGQDVALRCDPISGHVSLFWYQQALGQGPEFLTYFQNEAQLDKSGLPSDRFFAERPEGSVSTLKIQRTQQEDSAVYLCASSFAGTVRTPGANVLTFGAGSRLTVL.

The gene calls are TRBV18 and TRBJ2-1; 7 bases map to TRBD1. From germline, CDR1 is KGHSH and CDR2 LQKENI. J gave up 9 bases and V 5 bases, and 4 bases lay outside the gene matches. This CDR3 spans 12 amino acids. The CDR3, as DNA: TGTGCCAGCTCAAGGACAGGCGCTGAGCAGTTCTTC. Its translation: CASSRTGAEQFF. Supplemented by reference TRBV18 and TRBJ2-1, the full variable domain reads NAGVMQNPRHLVRRRGQEARLRCSPMKGHSHVYWYRQLPEEGLKFMVYLQKENIIDESGMPKERFSAEFPKEGPSILRIQQVVRGDSAAYFCASSRTGAEQFFGPGTRLTVL.